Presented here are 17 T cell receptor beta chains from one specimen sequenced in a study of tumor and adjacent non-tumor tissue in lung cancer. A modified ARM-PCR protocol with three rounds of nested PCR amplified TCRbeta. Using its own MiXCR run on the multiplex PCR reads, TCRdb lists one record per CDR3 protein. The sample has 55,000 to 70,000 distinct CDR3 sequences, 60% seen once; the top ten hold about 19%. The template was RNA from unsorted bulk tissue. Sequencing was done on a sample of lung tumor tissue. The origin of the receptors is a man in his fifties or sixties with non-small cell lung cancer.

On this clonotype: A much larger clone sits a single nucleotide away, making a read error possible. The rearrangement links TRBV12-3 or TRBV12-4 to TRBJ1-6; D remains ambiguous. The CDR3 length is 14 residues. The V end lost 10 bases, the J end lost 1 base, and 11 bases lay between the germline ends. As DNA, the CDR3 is TGTGCCAACAGAAGTAGGTCCTATAATTCACCCCTCCACTTT. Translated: CANRSRSYNSPLHF.

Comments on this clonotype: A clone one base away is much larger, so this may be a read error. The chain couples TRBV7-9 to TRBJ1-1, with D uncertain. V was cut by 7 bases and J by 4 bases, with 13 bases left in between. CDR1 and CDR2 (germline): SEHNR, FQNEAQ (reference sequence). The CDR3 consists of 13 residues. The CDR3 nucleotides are TGTGCCAGCACGTCAAGCATGAGCACTGAAGCTTTCTTT. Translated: CASTSSMSTEAFF. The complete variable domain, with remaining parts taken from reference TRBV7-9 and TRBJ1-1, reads DTGVSQNPRHKITKRGQNVTFRCDPISEHNRLYWYRQTLGQGPEFLTYFQNEAQLEKSRLLSDRFSAERPKGSFSTLEIQRTEQGDSAMYLCASTSSMSTEAFFGQGTRLTVV.

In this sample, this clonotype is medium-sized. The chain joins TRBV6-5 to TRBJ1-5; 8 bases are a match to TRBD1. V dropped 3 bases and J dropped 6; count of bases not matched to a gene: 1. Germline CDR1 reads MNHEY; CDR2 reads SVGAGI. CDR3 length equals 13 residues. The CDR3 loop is CASSYGQGQPQHF. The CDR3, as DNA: TGTGCCAGCAGTTATGGACAGGGTCAGCCCCAGCATTTT.

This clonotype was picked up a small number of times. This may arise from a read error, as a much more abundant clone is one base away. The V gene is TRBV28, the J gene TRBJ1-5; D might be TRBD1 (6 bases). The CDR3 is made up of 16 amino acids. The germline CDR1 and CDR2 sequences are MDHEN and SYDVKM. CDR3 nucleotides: TGTGCCAGCATTTCCCCCGGCACAGGGAAGAATCGGCCCCAGCATTTT. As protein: CASISPGTGKNRPQHF.

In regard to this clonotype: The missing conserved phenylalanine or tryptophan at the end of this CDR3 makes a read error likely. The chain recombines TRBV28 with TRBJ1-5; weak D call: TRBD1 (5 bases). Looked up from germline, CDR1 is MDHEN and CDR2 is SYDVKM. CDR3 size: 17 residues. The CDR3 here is CASNLTIRRGGDQPQHY. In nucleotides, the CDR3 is TGTGCCAGCAATTTAACGATAAGAAGGGGAGGTGATCAGCCCCAGCATTAT.

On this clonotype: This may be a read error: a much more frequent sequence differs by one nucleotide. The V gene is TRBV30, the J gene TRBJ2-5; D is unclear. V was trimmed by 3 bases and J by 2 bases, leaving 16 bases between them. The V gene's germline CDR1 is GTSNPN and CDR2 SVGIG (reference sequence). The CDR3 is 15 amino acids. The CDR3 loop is CAWSAARMVQETQYF. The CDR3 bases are TGTGCCTGGAGCGCCGCCAGGATGGTTCAAGAGACCCAGTACTTC.

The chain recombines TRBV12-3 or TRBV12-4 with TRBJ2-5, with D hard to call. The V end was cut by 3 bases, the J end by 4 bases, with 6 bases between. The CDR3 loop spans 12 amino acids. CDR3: CASSLYGETQYF. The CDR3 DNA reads TGTGCCAGCAGTTTGTATGGAGAGACCCAGTACTTC.

The CDR3 DNA follows: TGTGCCAGTATCCGGGGTCCAGTAGGGGAGCTGTTTTTT. This codes for CASIRGPVGELFF. The J gene is TRBJ2-2, the V gene TRBV11-1; D possibly corresponds to TRBD2 (5 bases). The CDR3 length is 13 residues. The V end was cut by 9 bases, the J end by 8 bases, with 16 bases between. CDR1 SGHAT and CDR2 FQDESV come from the germline V gene (reference sequence).

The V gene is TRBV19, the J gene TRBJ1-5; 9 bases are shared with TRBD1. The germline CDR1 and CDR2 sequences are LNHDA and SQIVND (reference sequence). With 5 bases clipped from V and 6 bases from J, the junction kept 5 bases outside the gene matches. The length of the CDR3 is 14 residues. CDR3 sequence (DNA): TGTGCCAGTAGTGAAACAGGGGGCGGTCAGCCCCAGCATTTT. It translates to CASSETGGGQPQHF.

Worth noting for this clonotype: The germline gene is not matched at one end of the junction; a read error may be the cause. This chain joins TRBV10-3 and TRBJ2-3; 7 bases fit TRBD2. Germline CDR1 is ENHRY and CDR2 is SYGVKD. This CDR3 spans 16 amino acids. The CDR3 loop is CAVSLTSGASTDTQYF. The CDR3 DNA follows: TGTGCCGTCAGCCTAACCAGCGGGGCTAGCACAGATACGCAGTATTTT.

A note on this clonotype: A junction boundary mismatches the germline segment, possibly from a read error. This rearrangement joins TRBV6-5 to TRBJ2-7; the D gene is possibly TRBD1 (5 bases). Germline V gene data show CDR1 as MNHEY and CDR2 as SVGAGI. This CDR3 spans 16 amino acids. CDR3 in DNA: TGTGCCAGCAGCAGACAAAAACATCAGGGAACGGGCGAGCAATACTTC. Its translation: CASSRQKHQGTGEQYF.

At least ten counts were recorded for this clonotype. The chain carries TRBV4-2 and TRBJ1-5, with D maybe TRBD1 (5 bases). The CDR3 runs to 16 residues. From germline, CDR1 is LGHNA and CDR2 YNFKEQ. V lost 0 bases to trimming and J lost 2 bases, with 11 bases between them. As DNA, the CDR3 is TGTGCCAGCAGCCAAGATCACGGAGGGGGCAATCAGCCCCAGCATTTT. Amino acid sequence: CASSQDHGGGNQPQHF.

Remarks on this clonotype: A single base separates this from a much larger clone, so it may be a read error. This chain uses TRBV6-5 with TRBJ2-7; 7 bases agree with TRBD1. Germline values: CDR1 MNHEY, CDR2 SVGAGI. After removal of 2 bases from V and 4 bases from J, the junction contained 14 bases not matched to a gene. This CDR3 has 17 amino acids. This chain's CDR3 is CASSYHRQGEWSYEQYF. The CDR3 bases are TGTGCCAGCAGTTACCATCGACAGGGAGAATGGTCATACGAGCAGTACTTC.

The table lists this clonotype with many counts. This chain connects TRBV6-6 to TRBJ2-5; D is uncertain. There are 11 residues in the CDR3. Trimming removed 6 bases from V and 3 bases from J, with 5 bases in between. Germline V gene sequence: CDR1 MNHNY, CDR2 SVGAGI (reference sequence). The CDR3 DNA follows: TGTGCCAGCAGCCGAGAAGAGACCCAGTACTTC. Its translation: CASSREETQYF.

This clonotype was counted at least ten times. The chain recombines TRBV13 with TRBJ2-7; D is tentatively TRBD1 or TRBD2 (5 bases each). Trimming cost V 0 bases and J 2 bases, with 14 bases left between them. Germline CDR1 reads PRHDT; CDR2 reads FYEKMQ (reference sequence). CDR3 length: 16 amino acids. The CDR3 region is CASSLGWGSDTYEQYF. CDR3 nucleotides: TGTGCCAGCAGCTTAGGATGGGGGAGCGATACCTACGAGCAGTACTTC. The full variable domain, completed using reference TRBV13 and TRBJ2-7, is AAGVIQSPRHLIKEKRETATLKCYPIPRHDTVYWYQQGPGQDPQFLISFYEKMQSDKGSIPDRFSAQQFSDYHSELNMSSLELGDSALYFCASSLGWGSDTYEQYFGPGTRLTVT.

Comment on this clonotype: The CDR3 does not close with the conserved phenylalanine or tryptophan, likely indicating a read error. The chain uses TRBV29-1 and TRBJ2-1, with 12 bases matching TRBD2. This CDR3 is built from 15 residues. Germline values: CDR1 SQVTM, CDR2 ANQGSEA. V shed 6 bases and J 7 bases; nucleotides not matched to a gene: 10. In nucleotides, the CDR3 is TGCAGCGTGGAACTTCTAGCGGGAGGGAAGAATGAGCAGTTCCTC. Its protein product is CSVELLAGGKNEQFL.

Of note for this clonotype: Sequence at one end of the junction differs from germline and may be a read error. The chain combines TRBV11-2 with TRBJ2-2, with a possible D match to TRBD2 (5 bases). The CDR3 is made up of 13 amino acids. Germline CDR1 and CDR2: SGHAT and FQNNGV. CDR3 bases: TGCGCCTGCAGCTTAGCGACTATTTCTCATCCGTTTTTT. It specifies CACSLATISHPFF.